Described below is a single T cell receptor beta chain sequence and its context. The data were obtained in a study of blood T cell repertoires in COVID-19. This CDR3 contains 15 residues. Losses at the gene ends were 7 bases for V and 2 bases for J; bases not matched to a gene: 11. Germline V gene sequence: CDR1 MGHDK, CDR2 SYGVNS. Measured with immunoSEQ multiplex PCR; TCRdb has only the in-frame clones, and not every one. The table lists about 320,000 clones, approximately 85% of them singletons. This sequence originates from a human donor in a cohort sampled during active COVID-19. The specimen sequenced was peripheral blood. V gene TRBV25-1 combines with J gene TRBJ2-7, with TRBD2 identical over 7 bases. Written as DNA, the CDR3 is TGTGCCAGCAACCCCCAGCGGGGACTCGCCTACGAGCAGTACTTC. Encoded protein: CASNPQRGLAYEQYF.